This record covers a single T cell receptor beta chain. Its antigen is undetermined. Individuals who donated were healthy Caucasians from Russia aged roughly 6 to 100. The sample, approximately 10 milliliters of peripheral blood, was drawn from each donor. The CDR3 covers 18 residues. The germline V gene encodes CDR1 LGHNA and CDR2 YNFKEQ. V trimming: 4 bases; J trimming: 0 bases; junction bases outside the gene matches: 9. Through a sample-barcoded 5' primer and a J-beta primer mix, a second PCR was run for roughly 6 to 12 cycles. From the 5' RACE reads, TCRdb called clonotypes with MiXCR, one entry per CDR3 protein. The repertoire has roughly 730,000 distinct CDR3 sequences, 45% to 70% of them found once; the top ten carry around 24%. The sample originates from a study of blood T cells in healthy people across ages. Study-wide points: In long-lived donors, naive CD4+ cell counts and diversity exceeded those of aged donors.

V and J are TRBV4-2 and TRBJ2-6; TRBD2 matches at 7 bases. The sequence derives from a man aged 40-55 years in good health. Sequenced: blood. The CDR3, as DNA: TGTGCCAGCAGCCGGGAGGGAGCCGCGACCTCTGGGGCCAACGTCCTGACTTTC. Its protein is CASSREGAATSGANVLTF.